Listed below are T cell receptor beta chains from one sample, sequenced in a study of blood T cell repertoires in COVID-19. Profiling relied on immunoSEQ multiplex PCR, and the TCRdb table lists in-frame clones only, not all of them. The repertoire holds more than 250,000 clones, around 86% seen once, with 1% in the top ten. Sequencing input: peripheral blood. The source is a man in his forties or fifties with active or convalescent COVID-19. Each CDR3 is given with its conserved first and last residue. Fields, in order: D gene, V gene, clone size, J gene, CDR3 protein, CDR3 DNA. A D gene is named only where the DNA matches it firmly. Not every row has a clone size; where given, it reads once, few, many or a size class.

TRBD2	TRBV4-2	.	TRBJ2-5	CASSPNLAGGETQYF	TGTGCCAGCAGCCCCAACCTAGCGGGAGGGGAGACCCAGTACTTC
.	TRBV5-1	.	TRBJ2-2	CASSLQGNTGELFF	TGCGCCAGCAGCTTACAGGGAAACACCGGGGAGCTGTTTTTT
TRBD1	TRBV28	.	TRBJ2-6	CASSLNGQVPSGANVLTF	TGTGCCAGCAGCCTTAACGGACAGGTCCCCTCTGGGGCCAACGTCCTGACTTTC
.	TRBV10-1	.	TRBJ1-1	CASSARGDTEAFF	TGCGCCAGCAGTGCCAGGGGCGACACTGAAGCTTTCTTT
TRBD1	TRBV19	.	TRBJ2-2	CASSLWTGGIPGELFF	TGTGCCAGTAGTCTATGGACAGGGGGCATACCCGGGGAGCTGTTTTTT
TRBD2	TRBV29-1	.	TRBJ2-7	CSAAGLAGGYEQYF	TGCAGCGCCGCCGGACTAGCGGGAGGCTACGAGCAGTACTTC
.	TRBV18	.	TRBJ1-6	CASSQDRTSPLHF	TGTGCCAGCTCACAGGACAGAACGTCACCCCTCCACTTT
.	TRBV11-2	once	TRBJ2-1	CASSPRLVDNNEQFF	TGTGCCAGCAGCCCCCGACTAGTGGATAACAATGAGCAGTTCTTC
.	TRBV2	.	TRBJ2-7	CASSEAGYPPQYF	TGTGCCAGCAGTGAAGCGGGCTACCCGCCTCAGTACTTC
.	TRBV28	.	TRBJ1-3	CASRSTGYGNTIYF	TGTGCCAGCAGATCTACAGGGTATGGAAACACCATATATTTT
.	TRBV28	.	TRBJ1-2	CASSLNLIVGYTF	TGTGCCAGCAGTTTAAATCTTATTGTTGGCTACACCTTC
.	TRBV9	.	TRBJ1-3	CASSVGFTGNTIYF	TGTGCCAGCAGCGTAGGTTTTACTGGAAACACCATATATTTT
TRBD1	TRBV10-3	once	TRBJ1-2	CAIGQGEVGGYTF	TGTGCCATCGGACAGGGGGAGGTCGGCGGCTACACCTTC
.	TRBV3-1/TRBV3-2	.	TRBJ2-1	CASSQFVGDNEQFF	TGTGCCAGCAGCCAATTTGTCGGGGACAATGAGCAGTTCTTC
TRBD1	TRBV23-1	.	TRBJ1-5	CASSQPRTGRGAGNQPQHF	TGCGCCAGCAGTCAGCCCCGGACAGGGAGAGGTGCGGGCAATCAGCCCCAGCATTTT
.	TRBV27	.	TRBJ1-1	CASSSYMNTEAFF	TGTGCCAGCAGTTCTTACATGAACACTGAAGCTTTCTTT
TRBD1	TRBV27	.	TRBJ2-7	CASSPAGLGQDPYEQYF	TGTGCCAGCAGTCCCGCCGGGTTAGGACAGGATCCCTACGAGCAGTACTTC
TRBD1	TRBV11-2	.	TRBJ1-1	CASSLGTGNQAFF	TGTGCCAGCAGCTTAGGGACAGGGAATCAAGCTTTCTTT
TRBD1	TRBV25-1	.	TRBJ2-5	CASIGQDRPQETQYF	TGTGCCAGCATTGGACAGGACAGACCGCAAGAGACCCAGTACTTC
.	TRBV5-1	.	TRBJ1-6	CASSSHPTGSSYNSPLHF	TGCGCCAGCAGCTCGCATCCGACAGGTAGCTCCTATAATTCACCCCTCCACTTT
TRBD2	TRBV9	.	TRBJ2-1	CASSVGLAGLYNEQFF	TGTGCCAGCAGCGTAGGGTTAGCGGGTTTATACAATGAGCAGTTCTTC
TRBD2	TRBV5-6	.	TRBJ2-5	CASSFEAGGEETQYF	TGTGCCAGCAGCTTCGAAGCGGGAGGTGAAGAGACCCAGTACTTC
.	TRBV30	.	TRBJ2-7	CAWSGPGYEQYF	TGTGCCTGGAGTGGCCCCGGTTACGAGCAGTACTTC
.	TRBV18	.	TRBJ2-1	CASSPWTPYNEQFF	TGTGCCAGCTCACCCTGGACACCCTACAATGAGCAGTTCTTC
TRBD1	TRBV30	.	TRBJ1-1	CAWRSGTGVFERMNTEAFF	TGTGCCTGGAGGTCGGGGACAGGGGTCTTCGAAAGGATGAACACTGAAGCTTTCTTT
TRBD2	TRBV6-5	.	TRBJ2-1	CASSLAGLNNEQFF	TGTGCCAGCAGTTTAGCGGGGTTGAACAATGAGCAGTTCTTC
.	TRBV10-3	.	TRBJ2-7	CATGDPDYEQYF	TGTGCCACCGGGGATCCAGACTACGAGCAGTACTTC
TRBD1	TRBV29-1	once	TRBJ1-4	CSVEAPGTVGEKLFF	TGCAGCGTTGAAGCCCCCGGGACAGTCGGTGAAAAACTGTTTTTT
.	TRBV3-1/TRBV3-2	.	TRBJ1-3	CASSQNRDYSGNTIYF	TGTGCCAGCAGCCAAAACAGGGATTATTCTGGAAACACCATATATTTT
TRBD2	TRBV7-3	.	TRBJ2-1	CASSPGRLAGEQFF	TGTGCCAGCAGCCCCGGGAGGCTAGCCGGTGAGCAGTTCTTC
TRBD1	TRBV10-2	.	TRBJ1-5	CASSITGDSNQPQHF	TGCGCCAGCAGCATAACAGGGGATAGCAATCAGCCCCAGCATTTT
.	TRBV5-1	few	TRBJ1-6	CASSLNIVQGSPLHF	TGCGCCAGCAGCTTGAATATTGTTCAGGGTTCACCCCTCCACTTT
TRBD1	TRBV2	few	TRBJ1-1	CASTMDRGRVEAFF	TGTGCCAGCACCATGGACAGGGGGCGAGTGGAAGCTTTCTTT
TRBD1	TRBV4-3	.	TRBJ1-4	CASSPGTGLEKLFF	TGCGCCAGCAGCCCCGGGACAGGGCTGGAAAAACTGTTTTTT
.	TRBV12-5	.	TRBJ1-1	CASGLGEPNTEAFF	TGTGCTAGTGGTTTGGGGGAGCCGAACACTGAAGCTTTCTTT
TRBD1	TRBV9	.	TRBJ1-6	CASSLLGGESPLHF	TGTGCCAGCAGCTTATTAGGGGGCGAGTCACCCCTCCACTTT
TRBD1	TRBV9	.	TRBJ1-1	CASSAHGQGRNTEAFF	TGTGCCAGCAGCGCCCACGGACAGGGCAGAAACACTGAAGCTTTCTTT
.	TRBV5-1	.	TRBJ1-1	CASSFQQGRTNTEAFF	TGCGCCAGCAGCTTCCAGCAGGGAAGGACGAACACTGAAGCTTTCTTT
TRBD2	TRBV6-2/TRBV6-3	.	TRBJ2-5	CASSYSGEYQETQYF	TGTGCCAGCAGTTATAGCGGGGAGTATCAAGAGACCCAGTACTTC
.	TRBV5-8	.	TRBJ2-2	CASSFGREDGELFF	TGTGCCAGCAGCTTTGGCAGGGAAGACGGGGAGCTGTTTTTT
.	TRBV23-1	.	TRBJ2-2	CASSQSRESGELFF	TGCGCCAGCAGTCAATCGAGGGAATCCGGGGAGCTGTTTTTT
TRBD1	TRBV25-1	once	TRBJ1-1	CASSEHRDRDTEAFF	TGTGCCAGCAGTGAACACCGGGACAGGGATACTGAAGCTTTCTTT
.	TRBV5-6	.	TRBJ1-5	CASGMAGGNQPQHF	TGTGCCAGCGGCATGGCAGGGGGCAATCAGCCCCAGCATTTT
.	TRBV2	.	TRBJ1-4	CASSENQGEKLFF	TGTGCCAGCAGTGAAAACCAGGGTGAAAAACTGTTTTTT
.	TRBV9	.	TRBJ1-1	CASSVEVRGPAFF	TGTGCCAGCAGCGTAGAGGTGCGGGGCCCAGCTTTCTTT
.	TRBV29-1	.	TRBJ1-1	CSVVPRTELQAFF	TGCAGCGTTGTCCCTCGGACAGAGCTCCAAGCTTTCTTT
.	TRBV10-3	.	TRBJ1-5	CAIGGTEASNQPQHF	TGTGCCATCGGGGGGACGGAGGCTAGCAATCAGCCCCAGCATTTT
.	TRBV28	.	TRBJ1-2	CAIKVGGAIQYGYTF	TGTGCCATAAAGGTTGGGGGCGCTATTCAGTATGGCTACACCTTC
.	TRBV28	.	TRBJ1-1	CASSPIWEDTEAFF	TGTGCCAGCAGTCCGATTTGGGAGGACACTGAAGCTTTCTTT
TRBD2	TRBV5-1	.	TRBJ2-2	CASGLAGGQNTGELFF	TGCGCCAGCGGACTAGCGGGAGGACAGAACACCGGGGAGCTGTTTTTT